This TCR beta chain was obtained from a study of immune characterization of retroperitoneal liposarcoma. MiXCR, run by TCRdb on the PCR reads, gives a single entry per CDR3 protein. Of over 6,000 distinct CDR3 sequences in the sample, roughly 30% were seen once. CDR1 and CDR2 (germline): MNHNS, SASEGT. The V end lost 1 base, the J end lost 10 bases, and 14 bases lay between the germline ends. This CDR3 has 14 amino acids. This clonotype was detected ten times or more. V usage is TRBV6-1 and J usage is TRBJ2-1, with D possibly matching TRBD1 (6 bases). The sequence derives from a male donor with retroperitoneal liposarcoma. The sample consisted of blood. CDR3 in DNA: TGTGCCAGCAGTGAAGGGGACACCTACTACGAGCAGTTCTTC. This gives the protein CASSEGDTYYEQFF.